This TCR beta chain originates from a study of blood T cell repertoires in COVID-19 (TCRdb year 2020). Background on the whole study: Samples from collaborators originated in the United States, Italy and Spain and spanned both the acute and convalescent phases of COVID-19. The prospective study material was composed of cDNA or gDNA derived from T cells, B-cell-depleted T cells, or PBMCs. Deeply sampled blood TCRbeta repertoires from subjects exposed to, actively infected with, or recovered from COVID-19 were included in the dataset. The repertoires were released in a freely available public database meant as a resource for research on the immune response to SARS-CoV-2. The samples were drawn from two sources: the first 160 participants of the ongoing ImmuneRACE study, and 1,254 subjects contributed by 6 global collaborators. The sample metadata nearly always contained a de-identified subject ID, COVID-19 status, age in years and sex. HLA class I and class II types, where available, came from metadata supplied by the sample provider rather than from assay-based typing. General findings and caveats noted by the study authors: The quantity of clinical and demographic metadata differed by source and by participant and was supplied without curation.

Another Seattle source contributed samples from volunteer blood donors who had recovered from COVID-19. Each collaborating institution followed its own protocols to collect whole blood in K2EDTA tubes. For TCRbeta analysis, collaborator samples were shipped as frozen whole blood, as isolated PBMCs, or as DNA extracted from either sample type. Comments on this clone: What this receptor recognizes is not known. The input lacks base qualities; no much larger clone sits a single base away.

The immunoSEQ Assay, a bias-controlled multiplex PCR, was used to amplify TCRbeta CDR3 regions from genomic DNA. In the original analysis: Within the assay, amplification of reference gene primers was used to estimate how many nucleated cells each sample contained. To quantify the absolute abundance of each unique TCRbeta CDR3 rearrangement, sequence reads were collapsed and filtered. For each sample, productive Simpson clonality was calculated as the square root of Simpson's diversity index over productive rearrangements. TCRdb's version of the immuneACCESS table is confined to in-frame rearrangements and falls short of the full clone set. An unresolved V gene accounts for under half of the shortfall where checked; the remainder is of unknown origin. Clone size and V and J calls were adopted from that table, with D and trimming inferred from the DNA. For this sample there are 200,000 to 300,000 clones; more than 75% appear just once. Approximately 1.5% of the sample belongs to the ten largest clones.

The germline ends are 9 bases apart after V is trimmed by 6 bases and J by 4 bases. Reading from cysteine to phenylalanine, the CDR3 counts 12 amino acids. Here the CDR3 DNA is all that survives: 36 bases in frame from base 1. CDR1 MNHEY and CDR2 SVGAGI were looked up in the germline V gene. The chain uses TRBV6-5 and TRBJ2-5; no D gene can be assigned with confidence. What was sequenced was peripheral blood. The origin of this receptor is a woman aged 55-69 years who had recovered from COVID-19. The CDR3 region has the sequence CASRSSSETQYF. The DNA reads as follows: TGTGCCAGCAGATCCTCTTCAGAGACCCAGTACTTC.